These 5 T cell receptor beta chains were all obtained from the same sample, sequenced in a study of blood T cell repertoires in COVID-19. The method was immunoSEQ multiplex PCR; TCRdb's version includes in-frame clones alone and lacks a portion of them. The repertoire holds about 270,000 clones, with roughly 84% as singletons. The source material was peripheral blood. These receptors all come from a woman aged 18-29 years with acute or convalescent COVID-19.

V is TRBV18 and J is TRBJ1-1; the match to TRBD1 covers 10 bases. Looked up from germline, CDR1 is KGHSH and CDR2 is LQKENI. V trimming: 4 bases; J trimming: 1 base; junction bases outside the gene matches: 6. The CDR3 is 16 amino acids. CDR3 protein: CASSQGQGGTNTEAFF. The CDR3, as DNA: TGTGCCAGCTCACAAGGACAGGGGGGGACGAACACTGAAGCTTTCTTT.

The J gene is TRBJ1-5, the V gene TRBV10-1, with unresolved D. The ends were cut back, 4 bases at V and 3 bases at J, with 7 bases in the middle. The CDR3 extends over 13 amino acids. Germline lookup yields CDR1 WNHNN and CDR2 SYGVQD (reference sequence). CDR3 protein: CASSAGPNQPQHF. CDR3 DNA sequence: TGCGCCAGCAGTGCTGGCCCCAATCAGCCCCAGCATTTT.

The chain links TRBV7-3 to TRBJ2-3; 9 nucleotides match TRBD2. The CDR3 runs 17 residues. The V gene's germline CDR1 is SGHTA and CDR2 FQGTGA. J lost 3 bases, V lost 0 bases, and 7 bases had no gene match. The CDR3 nucleotides are TGTGCCAGCAGCTTAACGTCTAGCGGGATTAATACAGATACGCAGTATTTT. The encoded protein is CASSLTSSGINTDTQYF.

This rearrangement joins TRBV28 to TRBJ2-7, with 8 positions matching TRBD1. V trimming: 7 bases; J trimming: 4 bases; junction bases outside the gene matches: 9. The CDR3 runs 14 residues. From germline, CDR1 is MDHEN and CDR2 SYDVKM. CDR3 sequence (DNA): TGTGCCAGCACTAAAGTGGACAGGGCGTACGAGCAGTACTTC. Translated, it gives CASTKVDRAYEQYF.

This clone was counted between two and nine times. The chain couples TRBV3-1 (or the pseudogene TRBV3-2) to TRBJ1-5, with a tentative D call TRBD1 (6 bases). Germline V lookup: CDR1 LGHDT, CDR2 YNNKEL (reference sequence). With 2 bases removed from V and 4 bases from J, the gap between germline ends came to 15 bases. The CDR3 extends over 16 amino acids. This CDR3 is CASSQTVGQGNQPQHF. CDR3 DNA sequence: TGTGCCAGCAGCCAAACGGTCGGTCAGGGGAATCAGCCCCAGCATTTT.